The 14 T cell receptor beta chains reported below all come from one sample, sequenced in a study of blood T cell repertoires in COVID-19. Sequencing used immunoSEQ multiplex PCR; TCRdb keeps in-frame clones, though not all of them. The repertoire holds 250,000 to 300,000 clones, with about 88% as singletons. Sample: peripheral blood. These TCRs come from a woman between 55 and 75 years old with acute or convalescent COVID-19.

The rearrangement uses TRBV29-1 and TRBJ1-1, with D unclear. CDR1 is SQVTM, CDR2 ANQGSEA, per germline. The CDR3 has 12 amino acids. Trimming pared 7 bases from V and 1 base from J, leaving 10 bases between. The CDR3, as DNA: TGCAGCGCATTTTTATCGAACACTGAAGCTTTCTTT. It specifies CSAFLSNTEAFF.

The chain carries TRBV6-5 and TRBJ2-7, with 9 positions matching TRBD2. This CDR3 region has 15 residues. The V and J ends lost 0 bases and 4 bases, in that order; junction bases with no gene match: 4. CDR1 MNHEY and CDR2 SVGAGI come from the germline V gene. CDR3 coding DNA: TGTGCCAGCAGTTACTCAATTAGCGGGAGTTACGAGCAGTACTTC. Protein: CASSYSISGSYEQYF.

J is TRBJ2-3 and V is TRBV11-1; TRBD2 is a possible D gene (5 bases). V gave up 4 bases and J gave up 3 bases, with 14 bases separating them. The CDR3 covers 15 residues. Germline assignment: CDR1 SGHAT and CDR2 FQDESV (reference sequence). CDR3 DNA sequence: TGTGCCAGCAGCTCCGAGGGCGATCTGACAGATACGCAGTATTTT. Translated, it gives CASSSEGDLTDTQYF.

The chain combines TRBV5-4 with TRBJ2-3; the match to TRBD2 covers 7 bases. Germline assignment: CDR1 SGHNT and CDR2 YYREEE (reference sequence). The CDR3 contains 15 residues. V shed 6 bases, J shed 0 bases, and the junction held 7 bases outside the gene matches. The CDR3, as DNA: TGTGCCAGCAACGGTCGCGGGGGTAGCACAGATACGCAGTATTTT. Translating gives CASNGRGGSTDTQYF.

The chain carries TRBV5-1 and TRBJ2-5; TRBD1 aligns across 8 bases. Germline V gene lookup returns CDR1 SGHRS and CDR2 YFSETQ. The CDR3 consists of 17 residues. J was trimmed by 1 base and V by 1 base; bases with no gene match: 9. The CDR3 here is CASSLLGGQVSQETQYF. CDR3 sequence (DNA): TGCGCCAGCAGCTTGCTGGGGGGACAGGTCTCCCAAGAGACCCAGTACTTC.

This sequence joins TRBV24-1 and TRBJ1-2; possibly TRBD1 for D (6 bases). The V and J ends lost 3 bases and 8 bases respectively, with 12 bases between them. Germline V gene lookup returns CDR1 KGHDR and CDR2 SFDVKD. The CDR3 loop spans 13 amino acids. CDR3 loop: CATSDARTAGYTF. CDR3 coding DNA: TGTGCCACCAGTGATGCCCGGACAGCCGGCTACACCTTC.

The count of this clone is one. This sequence joins TRBV7-8 and TRBJ2-1, with D perhaps TRBD2 (6 bases). V lost 1 base and J lost 12, with 16 bases in between. Germline V gives CDR1 SGHVS, CDR2 FQNEAQ. This CDR3 contains 14 residues. CDR3 region: CASSLDGGALGQFF. CDR3 nucleotide sequence: TGTGCCAGCAGCTTAGACGGGGGTGCGCTAGGGCAGTTCTTC.

The chain is built from TRBV2 and TRBJ1-6; TRBD1 agrees at 7 bases. The CDR3 spans 11 residues. V lost 3 bases, J lost 16 bases, and 3 bases stayed unmatched. Germline CDR1 is SNHLY and CDR2 is FYNNEI. CDR3 DNA: TGTGCCAGCAGTGAGGGACAGAGGCTCCACTTT. Protein product: CASSEGQRLHF.

V is TRBV18 and J is TRBJ1-5, with TRBD1 identical over 7 bases. Trimming at V came to 6 bases and at J to 6 bases, leaving 8 bases not matched to a gene. From germline, CDR1 is KGHSH and CDR2 LQKENI. This CDR3 spans 14 amino acids. CDR3: CASSSTGSGQPQHF. DNA of the CDR3: TGTGCCAGCTCCTCGACAGGGAGCGGTCAGCCCCAGCATTTT. Drawing the rest from reference TRBV18 and TRBJ1-5, the complete variable domain is NAGVMQNPRHLVRRRGQEARLRCSPMKGHSHVYWYRQLPEEGLKFMVYLQKENIIDESGMPKERFSAEFPKEGPSILRIQQVVRGDSAAYFCASSSTGSGQPQHFGDGTRLSIL.

This clone has a handful of counts. The chain joins TRBV28 to TRBJ1-4; no firm D call. Trimming took 7 bases from V and 10 from J, leaving 13 bases between them. This CDR3 region has 12 residues. CDR1 MDHEN and CDR2 SYDVKM come from the germline V gene. Here the CDR3 reads CASTPPRGKLFF. CDR3 nucleotides: TGTGCCAGCACCCCCCCTCGGGGAAAACTGTTTTTT.

V is TRBV4-2 and J is TRBJ2-7; 12 bases are shared with TRBD2. Germline V CDR1 and CDR2: LGHNA, YNFKEQ. CDR3 length: 15 residues. The J segment lost 7 bases and the V segment lost 2 bases, leaving 6 bases of the junction unmatched. CDR3 sequence: CASSQPGLAGREQYF. For the CDR3, the DNA is TGTGCCAGCAGCCAACCGGGACTAGCGGGCCGGGAGCAGTACTTC.

The rearrangement uses TRBV28 and TRBJ2-7; 8 bases match TRBD2. This CDR3 has 16 residues. The junction had 17 bases not matched to a gene; V was cut back by 10 bases and J by 3 bases. Germline CDR1 is MDHEN and CDR2 is SYDVKM. The DNA of the CDR3 is TGTGCCACCTGTACCACCTCGGGACTAGTCGTCTACGAGCAGTACTTC. Translation gives CATCTTSGLVVYEQYF.

This chain uses TRBV5-4 with TRBJ2-7; perhaps TRBD2 as D (5 bases). Trimming shortened V by 0 bases and J by 2 bases, and 12 bases separated the two germline ends. The V gene's germline CDR1 is SGHNT and CDR2 YYREEE (reference sequence). The length of the CDR3 is 15 residues. CDR3: CASSLAGKAAYEQYF. In DNA form, the CDR3 reads TGTGCCAGCAGCTTGGCGGGAAAGGCCGCCTACGAGCAGTACTTC. The whole variable domain, remainder taken from reference TRBV5-4 and TRBJ2-7, is ETGVTQSPTHLIKTRGQQVTLRCSSQSGHNTVSWYQQALGQGPQFIFQYYREEENGRGNFPPRFSGLQFPNYSSELNVNALELDDSALYLCASSLAGKAAYEQYFGPGTRLTVT.

The chain has TRBV27 and TRBJ1-4; D is unresolved. Per the germline V gene, CDR1 is MNHEY and CDR2 is SMNVEV (reference sequence). The germline V and J ends were trimmed by 6 bases and 10 bases, with 15 bases remaining between them. This CDR3 contains 13 residues. Written as DNA, the CDR3 is TGTGCCAGCAGCCTTACCCGGGAGGGAAAACTGTTTTTT. It codes for CASSLTREGKLFF.